The clone carrying this TCR beta chain occurred a few times. TCRdb re-called the 5' RACE reads with MiXCR, one entry per CDR3 protein. Here the sample spans a few hundred thousand distinct CDR3 sequences, around 26% being singletons. The V gene's germline CDR1 is SGHTA and CDR2 FQGNSA. The CDR3 is 13 residues long. V trimming: 5 bases; J trimming: 14 bases; junction bases outside the gene matches: 11. The entry originates in a study of T-cell memory formation after mild COVID-19. Whole-study context: Among the donors, TCR clusters were largely specific to each donor.

The TCR comes from an adult woman who had mild COVID-19 (a few samples of this study predate the infection). Cell type and time point are not known. Source material: PBMCs or a T cell subset sorted from them (not recorded which). The rearrangement uses TRBV7-2 and TRBJ2-1; TRBD1 aligns across 8 bases. CDR3 amino acids: CASSLDRQGRKFF. In DNA form, the CDR3 reads TGTGCCAGCAGCCTCGATCGACAGGGGCGGAAGTTCTTC. Drawing the rest from reference TRBV7-2 and TRBJ2-1, the complete variable domain is GAGVSQSPSNKVTEKGKDVELRCDPISGHTALYWYRQSLGQGLEFLIYFQGNSAPDKSGLPSDRFSAERTGGSVSTLTIQRTQQEDSAVYLCASSLDRQGRKFFGPGTRLTVL.